Shown below are 5 T cell receptor beta chains from a single sample sequenced in a study of T cells in Graves' hyperthyroidism and ophthalmopathy. Amplification targeted TCR beta CDR3 regions from RNA transcripts. TCR CDR3 underwent first-round RT-PCR with the HTBI primer set. TCRdb reanalysed the multiplex PCR reads using MiXCR and keeps one entry per CDR3 protein. The sample lists a few hundred thousand distinct CDR3 sequences; 46% were seen once. The sample was peripheral blood or thyroid tissue (not recorded which). These receptors were collected from a woman aged 18-30 years with Graves' hyperthyroidism.

This clonotype showed up many times. V and J are TRBV7-8 and TRBJ2-6; D remains ambiguous. Germline assignment: CDR1 SGHVS and CDR2 FQNEAQ. This CDR3 comprises 13 residues. Trimming took off 5 bases at V and 4 bases at J, with 6 bases between the two ends. CDR3 bases: TGTGCCAGCAGCCCTGTCGGGGCCAACGTCCTGACTTTC. Its protein product is CASSPVGANVLTF.

This clonotype occurred a few times. The rearrangement links TRBV20-1 to TRBJ2-7; D is uncertain. Looked up from germline, CDR1 is DFQATT and CDR2 is SNEGSKA (reference sequence). The CDR3 is 15 amino acids. Trimming shortened V by 6 bases and J by 0 bases, and 18 bases separated the two germline ends. The CDR3 protein is CSASSPRTSSYEQYF. The CDR3 DNA sequence: TGCAGTGCCTCGAGTCCCAGGACGAGCTCCTACGAGCAGTACTTC.

The rearrangement links TRBV24-1 to TRBJ2-5, with TRBD2 matching over 10 bases. The trim removed 1 base at V and 5 bases at J, leaving 0 bases unmatched. Germline loops: CDR1 KGHDR, CDR2 SFDVKD. This CDR3 region has 14 residues. This chain's CDR3 is CATSDFSGRETQYF. Here the CDR3 DNA reads TGTGCCACCAGTGATTTTAGCGGGAGGGAGACCCAGTACTTC.

Ten or more counts support this clonotype. This chain connects TRBV14 to TRBJ2-7; 7 bases are a match to TRBD1. Germline-derived CDR1 and CDR2 are SGHDN and FVKESK. There are 14 residues in the CDR3. The junction had 4 bases not matched to a gene; V was cut back by 0 bases and J by 5 bases. The CDR3 DNA reads as TGTGCCAGCAGCCAAGATGACAGGGCCAACGAGCAGTACTTC. This codes for CASSQDDRANEQYF. Full variable domain (remainder filled in from reference TRBV14 and TRBJ2-7): EAGVTQFPSHSVIEKGQTVTLRCDPISGHDNLYWYRRVMGKEIKFLLHFVKESKQDESGMPNNRFLAERTGGTYSTLKVQPAELEDSGVYFCASSQDDRANEQYFGPGTRLTVT.

This clonotype appeared many times. The rearrangement joins TRBV29-1 to TRBJ1-2, with D tentatively TRBD1 (5 bases). The germline V gene encodes CDR1 SQVTM and CDR2 ANQGSEA. With 4 bases removed from V and 1 base from J, the gap between germline ends came to 10 bases. The CDR3 is 13 residues long. The CDR3, as DNA: TGCAGCGTTGGGGACGGCTATAACTATGGCTACACCTTC. Amino acids: CSVGDGYNYGYTF.